The T cell receptor (beta chain) under discussion was sequenced for a study of molecular identifiers for immune sequencing clone quantification. The wider study: With replicates, the RNA of roughly 20,000 or 100,000 naive CD8 cells was split five ways and four were sequenced.

Trimming stripped 5 bases from V and 0 bases from J, with 11 bases between. The germline gives CDR1 SGHTA, CDR2 FQGNSA. CDR3 length equals 14 residues. Study-level findings and limits: With a barcode shared among identical TCR molecules, highly expanded clone sizes could be underestimated. Clones above 20 RNA copies contained over 97% of effector molecules and under 1% of naive molecules.

Bulk libraries came from a prior protocol with listed TCR primers. One entry per CDR3 protein results from TCRdb running MiXCR on the PCR reads. The sample lists around 470,000 distinct CDR3 sequences, approximately 25% occurring once. Many counts were recorded for this clonotype. Its target is unknown. Specimen: naive CD8+ T cells from blood, with Jurkat cell RNA spiked in. Subset here: FACS-sorted CD8+CD4-CCR7+CD45RA+ naive T cells. This TCR was sampled from a human donor in good health. Some libraries in this study had Jurkat cell RNA spiked in. The genes are TRBV7-2 and TRBJ2-7, with D perhaps TRBD1 or TRBD2 (5 bases each). The CDR3 sequence is CASSPGRNSYEQYF. The CDR3 DNA reads as TGTGCCAGCAGCCCGGGACGCAACTCCTACGAGCAGTACTTC.